This entry lists 32 T cell receptor beta chains sequenced from one sample in a study of T cell repertoires in cytomegalovirus infection. These receptors have no known antigen. TCRdb processed the reads anew with MiXCR; each CDR3 protein has one entry. The repertoire holds just under 500,000 distinct CDR3 sequences, with around 30% as singletons. The source material was cultured PBMCs, sampled from culture after CMV antigen stimulation. The source is a human donor in good health (CMV status not recorded). Some clones in this sample may be carry-over from other donors' samples.

The chain carries TRBV7-9 and TRBJ2-1; the D gene is possibly TRBD2 (7 bases). The CDR3 consists of 13 residues. From germline, CDR1 is SEHNR and CDR2 FQNEAQ (reference sequence). V dropped 11 bases and J dropped 3 bases, with 14 bases sitting between them. The CDR3 loop is CAGGGEIYNEQFF. The CDR3 coding sequence is TGTGCCGGAGGGGGGGAGATCTACAATGAGCAGTTCTTC.

The rearrangement links TRBV5-4 to TRBJ2-1; 9 bases fit TRBD2. The germline CDR1 and CDR2 sequences are SGHNT and YYREEE (reference sequence). V lost 0 bases and J lost 9; bases outside the gene matches: 10. The CDR3 runs 16 residues. CDR3 amino acids: CASSLARLAGKGEQFF. The CDR3 nucleotides read TGTGCCAGCAGCTTGGCCCGCCTAGCGGGAAAGGGTGAGCAGTTCTTC. Complete variable domain (other parts from reference TRBV5-4 and TRBJ2-1): ETGVTQSPTHLIKTRGQQVTLRCSSQSGHNTVSWYQQALGQGPQFIFQYYREEENGRGNFPPRFSGLQFPNYSSELNVNALELDDSALYLCASSLARLAGKGEQFFGPGTRLTVL.

The chain links TRBV19 to TRBJ2-3; 9 positions agree with TRBD2. With V trimmed by 4 bases and J by 0 bases, 8 bases remained unmatched. The germline V gene has CDR1 LNHDA and CDR2 SQIVND (reference sequence). This CDR3 comprises 17 residues. CDR3 DNA sequence: TGTGCCAGTAGTAGCGGAAGACTAGCGGCTAGCACAGATACGCAGTATTTT. Residues: CASSSGRLAASTDTQYF.

The V gene is TRBV27, the J gene TRBJ2-7; the match to TRBD2 covers 7 bases. Germline loops: CDR1 MNHEY, CDR2 SMNVEV (reference sequence). The CDR3 consists of 13 residues. V lost 4 bases to trimming and J lost 4 bases; unmatched junction nucleotides: 4. The CDR3, as DNA: TGTGCCAGCAGTTGGCGGGAGTCTTACGAGCAGTACTTC. It yields the protein CASSWRESYEQYF.

This clonotype occurred a few times. The genes are TRBV6-2 or TRBV6-3 and TRBJ2-3; D not resolved. CDR1 and CDR2 from the germline V gene are MNHEY and SVGEGT. The CDR3 runs 15 residues. Trimming cost V 0 bases and J 4 bases, with 11 bases left between them. CDR3 coding DNA: TGTGCCAGCAGTTACTCCACCGGACGGGCAGATACGCAGTATTTT. Translating it yields CASSYSTGRADTQYF.

Turning to this clonotype: One end of the junction fails to match germline, which may point to a read error. This chain uses TRBV5-1 with TRBJ1-2, with a possible D match to TRBD1 (5 bases). Germline CDR1 is SGHRS and CDR2 is YFSETQ. The CDR3 spans 12 residues. CDR3 in amino acids: CASRNGTAGHTF. CDR3 nucleotides: TGCGCCAGCAGGAACGGGACGGCTGGCCACACCTTC.

This clonotype has more than one count but fewer than ten. This chain joins TRBV7-2 and TRBJ2-1, with 7 bases aligning to TRBD2. This CDR3 has 15 amino acids. Looked up from germline, CDR1 is SGHTA and CDR2 is FQGNSA. V dropped 0 bases and J dropped 2; count of bases not matched to a gene: 1. CDR3 in amino acids: CASSLATSAYNEQFF. DNA for the CDR3: TGTGCCAGCAGCTTAGCCACTAGCGCCTACAATGAGCAGTTCTTC.

This clonotype turned up a few times. This chain joins TRBV7-2 and TRBJ1-2, with 9 bases identical to TRBD1. The CDR3 loop spans 14 amino acids. The germline V gene encodes CDR1 SGHTA and CDR2 FQGNSA. V lost 5 bases to trimming and J lost 7 bases; unmatched junction nucleotides: 8. The CDR3 loop reads CASSTLQGAGGYTF. The CDR3 coding sequence is TGTGCCAGCAGCACACTACAGGGGGCAGGTGGCTACACCTTC.

The V and J genes are TRBV27 and TRBJ2-1; 9 positions agree with TRBD2. Trimming removed 2 bases from V and 4 bases from J; junction bases left unmatched: 6. The CDR3 loop spans 16 amino acids. Per the germline V gene, CDR1 is MNHEY and CDR2 is SMNVEV (reference sequence). CDR3 residues: CASSLGGREGYNEQFF. The CDR3 DNA reads as TGTGCCAGCAGTTTAGGTGGGCGGGAGGGGTACAATGAGCAGTTCTTC.

This clonotype was found a few times. This sequence joins TRBV5-1 and TRBJ2-7; 8 bases are a match to TRBD1. This CDR3 is 20 amino acids long. Trimming took 1 base from V and 0 from J; bases not matched to a gene: 18. The germline CDR1 and CDR2 sequences are SGHRS and YFSETQ. CDR3 protein: CASSLIRTGPHFGDSYEQYF. The CDR3 DNA follows: TGCGCCAGCAGCTTGATCCGGACAGGGCCTCACTTTGGGGACTCCTACGAGCAGTACTTC.

This clonotype was counted a few times. The CDR3 DNA follows: TGTGCCAGTAGTACCTCCCCGGACAGGACAAACTATGGCTACACCTTC. Translation: CASSTSPDRTNYGYTF. This chain uses TRBV19 with TRBJ1-2, with 7 bases lining up with TRBD1. This CDR3 contains 16 residues. Looked up from germline, CDR1 is LNHDA and CDR2 is SQIVND (reference sequence). The J segment lost 2 bases and the V segment lost 4 bases, leaving 10 bases of the junction unmatched.

This chain connects TRBV27 to TRBJ2-3, with 7 bases fitting TRBD2. CDR3 length: 15 amino acids. Germline V gives CDR1 MNHEY, CDR2 SMNVEV (reference sequence). J was trimmed by 6 bases and V by 3 bases; bases with no gene match: 9. CDR3 in DNA: TGTGCCAGCAGTTTCCGGACTAGAAGGGGCGATACGCAGTATTTT. Translating gives CASSFRTRRGDTQYF.

This clonotype was detected ten times or more. The chain joins TRBV7-2 to TRBJ1-1; TRBD1 agrees at 10 bases. The CDR3 consists of 16 residues. Germline lookup yields CDR1 SGHTA and CDR2 FQGNSA. Unmatched junction bases numbered 2, after V lost 0 bases and J lost 1 base. Written as DNA, the CDR3 is TGTGCCAGCAGCTTAGCCGGGACAGGGGCGAACACTGAAGCTTTCTTT. Translating gives CASSLAGTGANTEAFF.

V and J are TRBV11-2 and TRBJ1-1; 11 bases line up with TRBD1. After removal of 6 bases from V and 3 bases from J, the junction contained 9 bases not matched to a gene. From germline, CDR1 is SGHAT and CDR2 FQNNGV. CDR3 length: 16 amino acids. CDR3 sequence: CASSPFRDRGDTEAFF. Written as DNA, the CDR3 is TGTGCCAGCAGTCCTTTCCGGGACAGGGGGGACACTGAAGCTTTCTTT. Together with reference TRBV11-2 and TRBJ1-1, the CDR3 gives the full variable domain: EAGVAQSPRYKIIEKRQSVAFWCNPISGHATLYWYQQILGQGPKLLIQFQNNGVVDDSQLPKDRFSAERLKGVDSTLKIQPAKLEDSAVYLCASSPFRDRGDTEAFFGQGTRLTVV.

This clonotype was recorded at least ten times. The rearrangement uses TRBV5-6 and TRBJ1-2; perhaps TRBD1 as D (5 bases). V lost 3 bases to trimming and J lost 4 bases, with 13 bases between them. The CDR3 sequence is 14 residues long. Germline CDR1 reads SGHDT; CDR2 reads YYEEEE. Here the CDR3 reads CASSSATVPYGYTF. The CDR3 nucleotides read TGTGCCAGCAGCTCGGCGACAGTCCCCTATGGCTACACCTTC.

The chain couples TRBV19 to TRBJ2-1; D might be TRBD2 (6 bases). The CDR3 consists of 14 residues. The V end was cut by 8 bases, the J end by 4 bases, with 15 bases between. Germline V gene sequence: CDR1 LNHDA, CDR2 SQIVND (reference sequence). CDR3 residues: CASGRAGTYNEQFF. The CDR3 nucleotides read TGTGCCAGTGGTCGAGCCGGGACTTACAATGAGCAGTTCTTC.

The sample holds a few counts of this clonotype. The chain recombines TRBV6-2 or TRBV6-3 with TRBJ2-1; D might be TRBD2 (6 bases). CDR3 size: 15 residues. Germline V lookup: CDR1 MNHEY, CDR2 SVGEGT. The V and J ends lost 4 bases and 0 bases respectively, with 10 bases between them. The CDR3 DNA follows: TGTGCCAGCAGTTCCCTAGCGTACTCCTACAATGAGCAGTTCTTC. It yields the protein CASSSLAYSYNEQFF.

The chain couples TRBV5-1 to TRBJ2-1; 12 nucleotides match TRBD2. The CDR3 sequence is 15 residues long. V lost 1 base and J lost 11; bases outside the gene matches: 7. CDR1 SGHRS and CDR2 YFSETQ come from the germline V gene. The CDR3 is CASSLLLAGGKQQFF. In nucleotides, the CDR3 is TGCGCCAGCAGCTTGTTACTAGCGGGAGGAAAACAGCAGTTCTTC.

This clonotype was found many times. The V gene is TRBV27, the J gene TRBJ1-6; TRBD1 agrees at 7 bases. CDR3 length: 14 amino acids. Per germline, CDR1 MNHEY and CDR2 SMNVEV (reference sequence). With V trimmed by 6 bases and J by 7 bases, 6 bases remained unmatched. The CDR3 loop is CASSPGQRNSPLHF. The CDR3 coding sequence is TGTGCCAGCAGCCCGGGACAGAGAAATTCACCCCTCCACTTT.

This clonotype was recorded many times. This chain joins TRBV7-2 and TRBJ2-1, with 11 positions matching TRBD2. J lost 5 bases, V lost 1 base, and 10 bases had no gene match. Germline V lookup: CDR1 SGHTA, CDR2 FQGNSA. The CDR3 consists of 18 residues. CDR3 protein: CASSLGLAGGRLHNEQFF. CDR3 nucleotide sequence: TGTGCCAGCAGCTTAGGCCTAGCGGGAGGAAGGTTGCACAATGAGCAGTTCTTC.

This clonotype was observed a few times. The rearrangement uses TRBV18 and TRBJ2-7; D is unresolved. The V gene lost 0 bases and the J gene lost 5 bases, with 8 bases spanning the gap. Germline V gene lookup returns CDR1 KGHSH and CDR2 LQKENI. The CDR3 is 13 residues long. The CDR3 bases are TGTGCCAGCTCACCACCGGGGTCGGACGAGCAGTACGTC. It specifies CASSPPGSDEQYV.

This clonotype was detected a few times. The chain is built from TRBV12-3 or TRBV12-4 and TRBJ2-3; D is possibly TRBD2 (6 bases). V dropped 3 bases and J dropped 6 bases, with 16 bases sitting between them. This CDR3 comprises 15 residues. This CDR3 is CASSFLLGSSDTQYF. The CDR3, as DNA: TGTGCCAGCAGTTTTTTACTCGGGAGTAGCGATACGCAGTATTTT.

This chain joins TRBV19 and TRBJ1-1; 7 nucleotides align to TRBD1. Looked up from germline, CDR1 is LNHDA and CDR2 is SQIVND (reference sequence). The CDR3 length is 18 residues. Losses at the gene ends were 6 bases for V and 3 bases for J; bases not matched to a gene: 19. The chain's CDR3 is CASSPGRQGKRIDTEAFF. In DNA, the CDR3 is TGTGCCAGTAGCCCCGGACGACAGGGAAAAAGGATCGACACTGAAGCTTTCTTT.

The J gene is TRBJ2-5, the V gene TRBV28, with a tentative D call TRBD2 (6 bases). The CDR3 is made up of 14 amino acids. Germline CDR1 MDHEN, CDR2 SYDVKM. Trimming stripped 3 bases from V and 2 bases from J, with 10 bases between. CDR3 protein: CASSLSGRQETQYF. The CDR3 coding sequence is TGTGCCAGCAGTTTGAGCGGGCGACAAGAGACCCAGTACTTC.

This clonotype was seen more than once but under ten times. The V and J genes are TRBV12-5 and TRBJ2-1; D is possibly TRBD1 (6 bases). The V gene's germline CDR1 is LGHNT and CDR2 FRNRAP. The CDR3 is 15 amino acids. Trimming took 3 bases from V and 4 from J, leaving 13 bases between them. This chain's CDR3 is CASGFTGNGYNEQFF. The CDR3 DNA sequence: TGTGCTAGTGGTTTTACAGGGAACGGGTACAATGAGCAGTTCTTC.

The rearrangement uses TRBV5-6 and TRBJ1-6; 7 nucleotides line up with TRBD1. The CDR3 has 12 amino acids. V shed 5 bases, J shed 10 bases, and the junction held 3 bases outside the gene matches. Germline-derived CDR1 and CDR2 are SGHDT and YYEEEE. The CDR3 sequence is CASSEQGSPLHF. The CDR3 DNA reads as TGTGCCAGCAGTGAACAGGGGTCACCCCTCCACTTT.

The chain uses TRBV5-8 and TRBJ1-2, with a weak D call TRBD1 (6 bases). This CDR3 has 15 residues. Trimming shortened V by 2 bases and J by 4 bases, and 15 bases separated the two germline ends. The germline CDR1 and CDR2 sequences are SGHTS and YDEGEE. The CDR3 bases are TGTGCCAGCAGCTTCGCTGGGGACAAGGTCTATGGCTACACCTTC. This encodes CASSFAGDKVYGYTF. The whole variable domain, filled in from reference TRBV5-8 and TRBJ1-2, reads EAGVTQSPTHLIKTRGQQATLRCSPISGHTSVYWYQQALGLGLQFLLWYDEGEERNRGNFPPRFSGRQFPNYSSELNVNALELEDSALYLCASSFAGDKVYGYTFGSGTRLTVV.

V usage is TRBV12-3 or TRBV12-4 and J usage is TRBJ2-2, with 9 bases identical to TRBD1. V lost 10 bases and J lost 4; bases outside the gene matches: 13. There are 16 residues in the CDR3. This CDR3 reads CATRSGDRVRTGELFF. DNA of the CDR3: TGTGCCACCCGATCGGGGGACAGGGTACGCACCGGGGAGCTGTTTTTT.

The V gene is TRBV30, the J gene TRBJ2-1, with a weak D call TRBD2 (5 bases). V was cut by 8 bases and J by 1 base, with 9 bases left in between. Germline assignment: CDR1 GTSNPN and CDR2 SVGIG (reference sequence). This CDR3 is 12 amino acids long. This CDR3 reads CAGGLSYNEQFF. CDR3 DNA: TGTGCCGGAGGACTGTCCTACAATGAGCAGTTCTTC.

The V gene is TRBV7-7, the J gene TRBJ2-1, with 11 bases fitting TRBD2. The trim removed 4 bases at V and 9 bases at J, leaving 11 bases unmatched. Germline CDR1 reads SSHAT; CDR2 reads FNYEAQ (reference sequence). The CDR3 has 16 residues. CDR3: CASSSQGGLAGGEQFF. CDR3 bases: TGTGCCAGCAGCTCACAGGGGGGTCTAGCGGGGGGTGAGCAGTTCTTC.

This clonotype was observed a handful of times. V usage is TRBV10-3 and J usage is TRBJ2-1, with 16 bases that match TRBD2. The germline gives CDR1 ENHRY, CDR2 SYGVKD. With V trimmed by 6 bases and J by 6 bases, 14 bases remained unmatched. The CDR3 extends over 19 amino acids. The CDR3 spells CAISSGTSGRALASNEQFF. The CDR3 DNA sequence: TGTGCCATCAGCTCCGGGACTAGCGGGAGGGCCCTCGCATCCAATGAGCAGTTCTTC.

The sample holds a few counts of this clonotype. The chain is built from TRBV27 and TRBJ2-3, with 9 bases lining up with TRBD2. The CDR3 contains 15 residues. Per the germline V gene, CDR1 is MNHEY and CDR2 is SMNVEV (reference sequence). V was pared by 0 bases and J by 3 bases, with 1 base of the junction left unmatched. The CDR3 region has the DNA TGTGCCAGCAGTTTATCGACTAGCGGAACAGATACGCAGTATTTT. This translates into CASSLSTSGTDTQYF.